Listed below are T cell receptor beta chains from one sample, sequenced in a study of blood T cell repertoires in COVID-19. Generated by immunoSEQ multiplex PCR, the TCRdb table keeps only in-frame clones and is missing some. The sample carries some 29,000 clones, about nine tenths recorded once. Sequences were obtained from peripheral blood. These receptors were taken from a man in his 70s with active or convalescent COVID-19. Both conserved end residues are part of each CDR3. A D gene is named only where the DNA matches it firmly. Where a row states a size, it is once, few, many or the class of an expanded clone; other rows omit it.

CASTIYRDRPTGYTF | TGTGCCAGTACCATCTACCGGGACAGGCCTACAGGCTACACCTTC | TRBV19 | . | TRBJ1-2 | TRBD1
CASSPLAGVRAKNIQYF | TGCGCCAGCAGCCCTTTAGCGGGAGTGAGGGCCAAAAACATTCAGTACTTC | TRBV5-1 | once | TRBJ2-4 | TRBD2
CASSVGLTVHEQFF | TGTGCCAGCAGCGTAGGACTAACGGTCCATGAGCAGTTCTTC | TRBV9 | . | TRBJ2-1 | .
CASSRPTGGEYGYTF | TGTGCCAGCAGTCGACCGACAGGGGGCGAATATGGCTACACCTTC | TRBV6-6 | few | TRBJ1-2 | TRBD1
CASRSPGQRNTIYF | TGTGCCAGCAGGTCTCCGGGACAAAGAAACACCATATATTTT | TRBV6-5 | . | TRBJ1-3 | .
CASSLENRGSEQYF | TGCGCCAGCAGCTTGGAGAACAGGGGTTCCGAGCAGTACTTC | TRBV5-1 | once | TRBJ2-7 | TRBD1
CASSLPQLPIYGYTF | TGTGCCAGCAGTTTACCACAGCTACCGATCTATGGCTACACCTTC | TRBV28 | . | TRBJ1-2 | .
CASARGGGSYEQYF | TGTGCCAGTGCCCGGGGGGGCGGGAGCTACGAGCAGTACTTC | TRBV2 | once | TRBJ2-7 | TRBD2
CASSLWTITGGGEQFF | TGCGCCAGCAGCTTGTGGACAATTACCGGCGGGGGGGAGCAGTTCTTC | TRBV5-1 | . | TRBJ2-1 | TRBD2
CASSPLAVAKNIQYF | TGTGCCAGCTCACCACTAGCGGTAGCCAAAAACATTCAGTACTTC | TRBV18 | . | TRBJ2-4 | .
CATSDSTSGVVREQYF | TGTGCCACCAGTGACTCGACTAGCGGGGTGGTGCGGGAGCAGTACTTC | TRBV24-1 | . | TRBJ2-7 | TRBD2
CSALQNYGYTF | TGCAGTGCTCTGCAGAACTATGGCTACACCTTC | TRBV20-1 | . | TRBJ1-2 | .
CASSSLIAPNTEAFF | TGCGCCAGCAGCTCCCTGATAGCCCCGAACACTGAAGCTTTCTTT | TRBV5-1 | . | TRBJ1-1 | .
CASSPVGTEGHTIYF | TGTGCCAGCTCACCGGTTGGGACAGAGGGGCACACCATATATTTT | TRBV18 | . | TRBJ1-3 | TRBD1
CASIGDRGREKLFF | TGTGCCAGCATCGGGGACAGGGGACGTGAAAAACTGTTTTTT | TRBV2 | . | TRBJ1-4 | TRBD1
CASSTSTGGQTEAFF | TGCGCCAGCAGCACGTCGACAGGGGGCCAAACTGAAGCTTTCTTT | TRBV5-1 | . | TRBJ1-1 | TRBD1
CASSSDRDYGYTF | TGCGCCAGCAGCTCCGACAGGGACTATGGCTACACCTTC | TRBV5-1 | . | TRBJ1-2 | TRBD1
CASSLRGLETQYF | TGTGCCAGCAGCCTCCGGGGATTGGAGACCCAGTACTTC | TRBV7-3 | . | TRBJ2-5 | .
CASGTVNYGYTF | TGTGCCAGCGGGACAGTTAACTATGGCTACACCTTC | TRBV28 | . | TRBJ1-2 | TRBD1
CASRSTGKNGYTF | TGTGCCAGCAGATCTACAGGGAAGAATGGCTACACCTTC | TRBV6-4 | . | TRBJ1-2 | .
CASSYEQGSSYEQYF | TGTGCCAGCAGTTACGAACAGGGGAGCTCCTACGAGCAGTACTTC | TRBV6-2/TRBV6-3 | . | TRBJ2-7 | TRBD1
CASSPRQGNSGNTIYF | TGTGCCAGCAGCCCGAGACAGGGCAACTCTGGAAACACCATATATTTT | TRBV7-9 | . | TRBJ1-3 | TRBD1
CASSPPPGTGVRGTEAFF | TGTGCCAGCAGTCCCCCCCCCGGGACAGGGGTCCGGGGCACTGAAGCTTTCTTT | TRBV28 | . | TRBJ1-1 | TRBD1
CASSLGTGGNSPLHF | TGTGCCAGCAGCTTGGGGACAGGGGGAAATTCACCCCTCCACTTT | TRBV5-6 | . | TRBJ1-6 | TRBD1
CASGDRVPLHF | TGTGCCAGCGGGGACAGGGTGCCCCTCCACTTT | TRBV28 | . | TRBJ1-6 | TRBD1
CASSSRSLDTGELFF | TGTGCCAGCAGCTCCCGATCCTTAGACACCGGGGAGCTGTTTTTT | TRBV7-2 | . | TRBJ2-2 | .
CASSGWGLAGPYEQYF | TGCGCCAGCAGTGGCTGGGGACTAGCGGGCCCCTACGAGCAGTACTTC | TRBV10-2 | . | TRBJ2-7 | TRBD2
CASIRHVNDRGDSPLHF | TGTGCCAGCATTCGCCATGTGAATGACAGGGGGGACTCACCCCTCCACTTT | TRBV6-6 | . | TRBJ1-6 | TRBD1
CASSQDAGTTQYF | TGTGCCAGCAGCCAAGACGCGGGGACTACGCAGTATTTT | TRBV4-2 | . | TRBJ2-3 | .
CASSWGQWEGYTF | TGTGCCAGCAGTTGGGGACAATGGGAAGGCTACACCTTC | TRBV6-6 | few | TRBJ1-2 | .
CASSPGLAGDTQYF | TGCGCCAGCAGCCCGGGACTAGCGGGGGATACGCAGTATTTT | TRBV5-1 | . | TRBJ2-3 | TRBD2
CASSLQGARADTQYF | TGTGCCAGCAGCTTGCAGGGGGCGCGCGCAGATACGCAGTATTTT | TRBV5-4 | . | TRBJ2-3 | TRBD1
CASSADRGPIAFF | TGCGCCAGCAGCGCGGACAGGGGCCCAATAGCTTTCTTT | TRBV5-1 | . | TRBJ1-1 | TRBD1
CASSQGSQYGYTF | TGCGCCAGCAGCCAAGGGTCGCAGTATGGCTACACCTTC | TRBV4-1 | . | TRBJ1-2 | .
CASSPRQGHMNTEAFF | TGTGCCAGCTCACCACGCCAGGGGCATATGAACACTGAAGCTTTCTTT | TRBV18 | few | TRBJ1-1 | .
CASYIYRTSNTGELFF | TGTGCCAGCTACATCTACAGGACCTCGAACACCGGGGAGCTGTTTTTT | TRBV7-9 | . | TRBJ2-2 | .
CASSVGQALDAQHF | TGTGCCAGTAGTGTGGGACAGGCCCTGGACGCCCAGCATTTT | TRBV19 | once | TRBJ1-5 | TRBD1
CASSQVDGGRSYEQYF | TGCGCCAGCAGCCAAGTTGACGGGGGGCGATCCTACGAGCAGTACTTC | TRBV4-1 | . | TRBJ2-7 | .
CASSAQDRGIAEAFF | TGTGCCAGCAGCGCACAGGACAGGGGGATAGCTGAAGCTTTCTTT | TRBV5-8 | . | TRBJ1-1 | TRBD1
CASSLIPGLGFHEQYF | TGTGCCAGCAGTCTAATCCCGGGACTGGGTTTTCACGAGCAGTACTTC | TRBV27 | . | TRBJ2-7 | .
CASSDRNQPQHF | TGTGCCAGCAGTGACAGGAATCAGCCCCAGCATTTT | TRBV2 | . | TRBJ1-5 | .
CASSKGSGNTIYF | TGTGCCAGCTCAAAGGGGTCTGGAAACACCATATATTTT | TRBV18 | once | TRBJ1-3 | .
CASSQRLLPAFF | TGTGCCAGCAGCCAGCGACTCCTTCCAGCTTTCTTT | TRBV7-9 | . | TRBJ1-1 | .
CASSRTGIDTEAFF | TGTGCCAGCAGTCGGACAGGGATCGACACTGAAGCTTTCTTT | TRBV6-2/TRBV6-3 | . | TRBJ1-1 | TRBD1
CASSQVMNTEAFF | TGCGCCAGCAGCCAAGTCATGAACACTGAAGCTTTCTTT | TRBV4-3 | . | TRBJ1-1 | .
CASSLLTGGTEAFF | TGTGCCAGCTCATTATTAACAGGGGGCACTGAAGCTTTCTTT | TRBV18 | . | TRBJ1-1 | TRBD1
CASSSQGVGSPLHF | TGTGCCAGCAGTTCCCAGGGGGTGGGCTCACCCCTCCACTTT | TRBV7-2 | . | TRBJ1-6 | TRBD1